Included here is one TCR beta chain sequence, with context. The antigen is not known. The record originates from a study of cytomegalovirus exposure and HLA in healthy donors. Study context: The early release's HLA-typed donors yielded 80 million to 95 million unique TCRs. Genotyping of hundreds of donors showed that 80% to 85% belonged to the Caucasian-associated ancestry cluster.

Study findings and constraints: Looking again later, the authors saw that most CMV-associated TCR beta chains seemed HLA-restricted. Earlier results showed most TCR beta V segments being productive about 87% or about 30% of the time.

With 4 bases removed from V and 6 bases from J, the gap between germline ends came to 16 bases. The CDR3 runs to 14 residues. CDR1 and CDR2 from the germline V gene are LGHNA and YSLEER. 60 Vbeta and 13 Jbeta primers were used in PCR. The protocol was immunoSEQ multiplex PCR, while the TCRdb copy is restricted to in-frame clones and leaves out a portion. Among over 150,000 clones, 70% to 80% were seen once, and the ten largest hold around 2.3%. The sequencing input was PBMCs. The sequence was obtained from a young man in good health and CMV-seronegative. The chain is built from TRBV4-3 and TRBJ2-7, with TRBD2 as a possible D gene (6 bases). The CDR3 DNA follows: TGCGCCAGCAGCCCACGGCTGGGGGGAATCGAGCAGTACTTC. As protein: CASSPRLGGIEQYF.